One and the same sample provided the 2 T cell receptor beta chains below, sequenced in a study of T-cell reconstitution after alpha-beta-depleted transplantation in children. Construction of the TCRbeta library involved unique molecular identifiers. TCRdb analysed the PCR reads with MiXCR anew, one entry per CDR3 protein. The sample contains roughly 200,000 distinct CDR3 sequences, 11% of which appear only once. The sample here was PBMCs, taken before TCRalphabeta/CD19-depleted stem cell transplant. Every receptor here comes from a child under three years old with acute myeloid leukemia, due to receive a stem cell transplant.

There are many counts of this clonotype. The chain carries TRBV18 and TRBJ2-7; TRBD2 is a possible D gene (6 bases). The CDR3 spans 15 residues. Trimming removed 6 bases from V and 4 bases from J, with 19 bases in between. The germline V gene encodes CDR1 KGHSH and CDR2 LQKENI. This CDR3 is CASSPNRDSFYEQYF. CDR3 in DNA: TGTGCCAGCTCTCCAAACCGGGACTCATTTTACGAGCAGTACTTC. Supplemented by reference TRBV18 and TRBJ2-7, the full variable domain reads NAGVMQNPRHLVRRRGQEARLRCSPMKGHSHVYWYRQLPEEGLKFMVYLQKENIIDESGMPKERFSAEFPKEGPSILRIQQVVRGDSAAYFCASSPNRDSFYEQYFGPGTRLTVT.

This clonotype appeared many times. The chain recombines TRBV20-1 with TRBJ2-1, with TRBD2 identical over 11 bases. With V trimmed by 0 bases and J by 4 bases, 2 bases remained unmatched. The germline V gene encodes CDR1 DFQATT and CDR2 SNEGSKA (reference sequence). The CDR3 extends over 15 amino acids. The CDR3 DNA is TGCAGTGCTAGAGATAGCGGGAGGGCTTACAATGAGCAGTTCTTC. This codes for CSARDSGRAYNEQFF.